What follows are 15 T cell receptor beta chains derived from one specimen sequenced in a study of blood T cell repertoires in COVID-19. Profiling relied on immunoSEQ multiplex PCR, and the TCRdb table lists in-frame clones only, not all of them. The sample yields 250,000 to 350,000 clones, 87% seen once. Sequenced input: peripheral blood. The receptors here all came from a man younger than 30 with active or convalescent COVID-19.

The DNA of the CDR3 is TGTGCCAGCAGCTTGGTTGCAGGAAAGTACAATGAGCAGTTCTTC. Protein: CASSLVAGKYNEQFF. V is TRBV5-8 and J is TRBJ2-1; D not certain. The CDR3 covers 15 residues. CDR1 is SGHTS, CDR2 YDEGEE, per germline. V was shortened by 0 bases and J by 4 bases, with 11 bases between the two germline ends.

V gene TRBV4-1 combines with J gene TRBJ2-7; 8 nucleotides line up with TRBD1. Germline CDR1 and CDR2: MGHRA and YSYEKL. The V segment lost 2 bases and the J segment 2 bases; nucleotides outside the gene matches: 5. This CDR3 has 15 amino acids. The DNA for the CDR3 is TGCGCCAGCAGCCAACTACAGGGGGTAACCTACGAGCAGTACTTC. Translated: CASSQLQGVTYEQYF.

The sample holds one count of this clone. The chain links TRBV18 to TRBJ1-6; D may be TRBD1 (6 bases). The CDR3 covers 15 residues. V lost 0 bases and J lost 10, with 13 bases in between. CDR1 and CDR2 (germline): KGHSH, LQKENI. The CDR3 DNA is TGTGCCAGCTCACCACCGACAGGTGGAATCTCACCCCTCCACTTT. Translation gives CASSPPTGGISPLHF.

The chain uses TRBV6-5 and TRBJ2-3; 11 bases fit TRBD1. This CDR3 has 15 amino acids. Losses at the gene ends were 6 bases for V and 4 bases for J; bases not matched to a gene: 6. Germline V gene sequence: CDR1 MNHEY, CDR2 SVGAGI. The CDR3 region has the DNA TGTGCCAGCAGCCCGGGACAGGGGGTTGCAGATACGCAGTATTTT. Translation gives CASSPGQGVADTQYF.

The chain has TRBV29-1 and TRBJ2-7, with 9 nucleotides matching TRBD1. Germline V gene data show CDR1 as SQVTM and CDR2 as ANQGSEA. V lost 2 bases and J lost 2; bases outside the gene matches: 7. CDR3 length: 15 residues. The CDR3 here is CSVEPTGTGPYEQYF. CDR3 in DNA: TGCAGCGTTGAACCCACCGGGACAGGGCCCTACGAGCAGTACTTC.

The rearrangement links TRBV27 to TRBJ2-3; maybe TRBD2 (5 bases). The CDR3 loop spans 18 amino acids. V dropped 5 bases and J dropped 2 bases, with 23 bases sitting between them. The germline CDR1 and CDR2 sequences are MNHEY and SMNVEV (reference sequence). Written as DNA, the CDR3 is TGTGCCAGCAGTCTTATCCCTCTTAGAACTAGTACCACAGATACGCAGTATTTT. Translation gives CASSLIPLRTSTTDTQYF.

Written as DNA, the CDR3 is TGCGCCAGCAGCTCAGGGTCAACCGGGGAGCTGTTTTTT. As protein: CASSSGSTGELFF. The chain combines TRBV5-1 with TRBJ2-2; weak D call: TRBD1 (5 bases). Trimming removed 3 bases from V and 5 bases from J, with 8 bases in between. In germline, CDR1 is SGHRS, CDR2 YFSETQ. The CDR3 covers 13 residues.

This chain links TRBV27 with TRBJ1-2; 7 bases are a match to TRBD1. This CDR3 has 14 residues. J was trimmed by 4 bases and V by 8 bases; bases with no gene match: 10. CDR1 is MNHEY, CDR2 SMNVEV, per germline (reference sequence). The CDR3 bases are TGTGCCAGCTCCAAAACAGGGGATGGCTATGGCTACACCTTC. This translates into CASSKTGDGYGYTF.

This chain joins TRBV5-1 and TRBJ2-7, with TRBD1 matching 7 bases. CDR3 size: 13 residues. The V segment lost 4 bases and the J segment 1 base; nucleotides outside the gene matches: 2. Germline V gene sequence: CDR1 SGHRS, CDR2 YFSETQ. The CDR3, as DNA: TGCGCCAGCAGCCCGGACAGGTCCTACGAGCAGTACTTC. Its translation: CASSPDRSYEQYF.

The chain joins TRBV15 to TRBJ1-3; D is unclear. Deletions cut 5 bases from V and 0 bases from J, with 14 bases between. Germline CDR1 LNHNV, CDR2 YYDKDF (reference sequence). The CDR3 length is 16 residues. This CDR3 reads CATSPPPSSSGNTIYF. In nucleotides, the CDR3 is TGTGCCACCAGCCCTCCTCCCTCGAGCTCTGGAAACACCATATATTTT. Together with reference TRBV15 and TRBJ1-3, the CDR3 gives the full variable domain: DAMVIQNPRYQVTQFGKPVTLSCSQTLNHNVMYWYQQKSSQAPKLLFHYYDKDFNNEADTPDNFQSRRPNTSFCFLDIRSPGLGDTAMYLCATSPPPSSSGNTIYFGEGSWLTVV.

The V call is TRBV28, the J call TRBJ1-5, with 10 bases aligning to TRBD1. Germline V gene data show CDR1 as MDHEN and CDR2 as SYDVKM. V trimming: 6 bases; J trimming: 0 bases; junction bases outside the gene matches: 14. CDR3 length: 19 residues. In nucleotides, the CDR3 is TGTGCCAGCAGAATGGCCGGGACAGGGGTTCTCAATAGCAATCAGCCCCAGCATTTT. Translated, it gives CASRMAGTGVLNSNQPQHF.

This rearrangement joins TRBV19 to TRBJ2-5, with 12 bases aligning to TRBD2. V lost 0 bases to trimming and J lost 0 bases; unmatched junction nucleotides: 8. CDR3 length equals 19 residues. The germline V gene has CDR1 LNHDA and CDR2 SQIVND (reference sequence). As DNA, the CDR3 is TGTGCCAGTAGTATAGAGCAGAGAGGGACTAGCGGGTACCAAGAGACCCAGTACTTC. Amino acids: CASSIEQRGTSGYQETQYF.

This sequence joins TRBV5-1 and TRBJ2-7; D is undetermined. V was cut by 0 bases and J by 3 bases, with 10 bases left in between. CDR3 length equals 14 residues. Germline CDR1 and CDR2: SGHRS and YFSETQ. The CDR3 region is CASSLDLQDYEQYF. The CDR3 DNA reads TGCGCCAGCAGCTTGGATTTACAAGACTACGAGCAGTACTTC.

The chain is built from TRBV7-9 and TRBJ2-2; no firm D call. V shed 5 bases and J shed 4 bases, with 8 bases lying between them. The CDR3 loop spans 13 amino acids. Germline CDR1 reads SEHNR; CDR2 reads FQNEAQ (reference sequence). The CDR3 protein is CASSHRLTGELFF. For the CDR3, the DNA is TGTGCCAGCAGCCACCGACTCACCGGGGAGCTGTTTTTT.

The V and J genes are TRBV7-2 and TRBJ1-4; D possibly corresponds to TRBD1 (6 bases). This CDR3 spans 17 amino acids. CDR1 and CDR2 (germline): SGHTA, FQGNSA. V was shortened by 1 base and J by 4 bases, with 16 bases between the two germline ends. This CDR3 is CASSLVPNRASNEKLFF. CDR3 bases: TGTGCCAGCAGCTTAGTGCCAAACAGGGCGAGTAATGAAAAACTGTTTTTT.